This T cell receptor (beta chain) was observed in a study of T cell responses to AZD1222 COVID-19 vaccine. To note about this clone: The antigen remains undetermined.

The germline V gene encodes CDR1 MRHNA and CDR2 SNTAGT. Trimming shortened V by 6 bases and J by 0 bases, and 8 bases separated the two germline ends. CDR3 length: 13 residues. Profiling relied on immunoSEQ multiplex PCR, and the TCRdb table lists in-frame clones only, not all of them. Among nearly 200,000 clones listed, approximately 93% were seen once. General observations from the study: It should be noted that donors were predominantly white British and more often female, and clonal diversity was possibly underestimated. Two AZD1222 doses significantly raised spike-specific TCR breadth and depth over controls.

V usage is TRBV6-4 and J usage is TRBJ1-1, with D unclear. This TCR derives from an adult who received the AZD1222 COVID-19 vaccine. This specimen consisted of peripheral blood, obtained 28 days after the second AZD1222 dose. The CDR3 region has the DNA TGTGCCAGCAGCGATGACCTGAACACTGAAGCTTTCTTT. This translates into CASSDDLNTEAFF.